This T cell receptor beta chain was captured in a study of T-cell reconstitution after alpha-beta-depleted transplantation in children. Study-level findings and limits: Among T cells one year after transplant, newly produced cells accounted for most counts and diversity. The high TCRbeta diversity at day 60 in some patients came from surviving recipient T cells and thymic progenitors. Reported findings indicate that, about two months after transplant, alpha-beta T cells came from several hundred expanded clones, which were derived from non-depleted graft cells.

Library preparation (for TCRbeta) was performed with unique molecular identifiers. TCRdb itself ran the PCR reads through MiXCR, one entry per CDR3 protein. The repertoire includes 250,000 to 300,000 distinct CDR3 sequences, about 7.3% of them detected once, and approximately 9.1% sits in the top ten. This clonotype showed up many times. The antigen is unknown. This receptor was taken from a female patient aged 2-10 years who had a stem cell transplant for Fanconi anemia, so the T cells may come from the graft donor. Material: peripheral blood, obtained 360 days after TCRalphabeta/CD19-depleted stem cell transplant.

The CDR3 loop is CSVTTEGNIQYF. The CDR3 region has the DNA TGCAGCGTAACGACCGAAGGAAACATTCAGTACTTC. This chain links TRBV29-1 with TRBJ2-4; D ambiguous. V was clipped by 6 bases and J by 6 bases, with 12 bases between them. Germline lookup yields CDR1 SQVTM and CDR2 ANQGSEA. CDR3 size: 12 residues.